The 14 T cell receptor beta chains listed next were all sequenced from one sample in a study of T cell changes during pregnancy in multiple sclerosis. Assay: immunoSEQ multiplex PCR; the TCRdb copy retains only in-frame clones and omits some. The sample has about 67,000 clones, 80% to 95% seen once. The specimen was peripheral blood, collected in the second trimester of pregnancy. The receptor set was obtained from a female donor with multiple sclerosis, enrolled in a pregnancy study.

This chain links TRBV18 with TRBJ1-1; TRBD1 aligns across 7 bases. Per the germline V gene, CDR1 is KGHSH and CDR2 is LQKENI. This CDR3 has 17 amino acids. With 3 bases clipped from V and 8 bases from J, the junction kept 18 bases outside the gene matches. The CDR3 reads CASSPLNRQGPVTEAFF. The CDR3 bases are TGTGCCAGCTCACCCCTAAACCGACAGGGACCCGTCACGGAAGCTTTCTTT.

A few counts support this clone. The genes are TRBV20-1 and TRBJ2-5, with D possibly TRBD1 on 5 matching bases. Germline CDR1 is DFQATT and CDR2 is SNEGSKA (reference sequence). The CDR3 sequence is 11 residues long. The ends were cut back, 6 bases at V and 2 bases at J, with 7 bases in the middle. This CDR3 reads CSADSQETQYF. CDR3 DNA: TGCAGTGCCGACAGTCAAGAGACCCAGTACTTC.

The chain combines TRBV19 with TRBJ2-7; D might be TRBD2 (7 bases). CDR3 length: 15 residues. Germline V gene sequence: CDR1 LNHDA, CDR2 SQIVND (reference sequence). V gave up 5 bases and J gave up 2 bases, with 16 bases separating them. The CDR3 loop is CASSPKGGGPYEQYF. The CDR3 nucleotides read TGTGCCAGTAGTCCTAAAGGGGGGGGACCCTACGAGCAGTACTTC.

As for this clone: The sample contains more than one DNA sequence encoding this CDR3. V gene TRBV7-9 combines with J gene TRBJ2-7; no definite D call. The CDR3 sequence is 12 residues long. Trimming stripped 5 bases from V and 4 bases from J, with 9 bases between. The germline gives CDR1 SEHNR, CDR2 FQNEAQ (reference sequence). The CDR3 coding sequence is TGTGCCAGCAGCCCAACAAGTTACGAGCAGTACTTC. Translation gives CASSPTSYEQYF.

The rearrangement uses TRBV5-1 and TRBJ2-7; TRBD1 matches at 9 bases. Germline lookup yields CDR1 SGHRS and CDR2 YFSETQ. V shed 3 bases and J 0 bases; nucleotides not matched to a gene: 10. The CDR3 spans 17 residues. The CDR3 DNA reads as TGCGCCAGCAGCTGGGGTTCGACAGGGGGGATCTCCTACGAGCAGTACTTC. Translating it yields CASSWGSTGGISYEQYF.

V usage is TRBV19 and J usage is TRBJ1-2; TRBD1 agrees at 7 bases. This CDR3 region has 15 residues. The V gene end was trimmed by 3 bases and the J gene end by 6 bases; junction bases not matched to a gene: 10. CDR1 and CDR2 (germline): LNHDA, SQIVND (reference sequence). CDR3 in DNA: TGTGCCAGTAGTATCTCCCCCAGGGGGGCGGATGGCTACACCTTC. Amino acid sequence: CASSISPRGADGYTF.

The V call is TRBV2, the J call TRBJ2-7; TRBD2 aligns across 11 bases. The J segment lost 1 base and the V segment lost 4 bases, leaving 9 bases of the junction unmatched. CDR1 and CDR2 (germline): SNHLY, FYNNEI. The CDR3 contains 17 residues. CDR3 bases: TGTGCCAGCAGTGTTTCTAGCGGGAGGTCGGTTTCCTACGAGCAGTACTTC. It codes for CASSVSSGRSVSYEQYF.

The J gene is TRBJ2-1, the V gene TRBV6-6; TRBD1 aligns across 7 bases. This CDR3 has 16 amino acids. Germline V lookup: CDR1 MNHNY, CDR2 SVGAGI (reference sequence). The J segment lost 4 bases and the V segment lost 6 bases, leaving 12 bases of the junction unmatched. The CDR3: CASSPVDRESYNEQFF. In DNA form, the CDR3 reads TGTGCCAGCAGCCCAGTTGACAGGGAGTCTTACAATGAGCAGTTCTTC.

This chain connects TRBV7-8 to TRBJ1-4; D gene unclear. CDR1 and CDR2 (germline): SGHVS, FQNEAQ. Trimming stripped 2 bases from V and 8 bases from J, with 6 bases between. This CDR3 is built from 12 residues. CDR3 sequence (DNA): TGTGCCAGCAGCTTAAGAGGGGAAAAACTGTTTTTT. Its protein is CASSLRGEKLFF.

This chain links TRBV28 with TRBJ1-5; TRBD1 is a possible D gene (6 bases). There are 15 residues in the CDR3. V was pared by 10 bases and J by 7 bases, with 23 bases between. Germline V CDR1 and CDR2: MDHEN, SYDVKM. In nucleotides, the CDR3 is TGTGCCACCCACTCTACCAGGGGATCTTACCAGCCCCAGCATTTT. Its protein product is CATHSTRGSYQPQHF.

The CDR3 protein is CASGWTSEGTGELFF. DNA for the CDR3: TGTGCTAGTGGTTGGACTAGCGAGGGGACCGGGGAGCTGTTTTTT. This chain joins TRBV12-5 and TRBJ2-2; 9 positions agree with TRBD2. This CDR3 region has 15 residues. From germline, CDR1 is LGHNT and CDR2 FRNRAP. V gave up 4 bases and J gave up 5 bases; unmatched junction bases: 5. The full variable domain, in which reference TRBV12-5 and TRBJ2-2 provide the parts outside the CDR3, is DARVTQTPRHKVTEMGQEVTMRCQPILGHNTVFWYRQTMMQGLELLAYFRNRAPLDDSGMPKDRFSAEMPDATLATLKIQPSEPRDSAVYFCASGWTSEGTGELFFGEGSRLTVL.

The chain is built from TRBV5-6 and TRBJ1-1; no clear D. The CDR3 runs 13 residues. The germline V gene encodes CDR1 SGHDT and CDR2 YYEEEE. V shed 2 bases and J shed 6 bases, with 11 bases lying between them. CDR3 in amino acids: CASSFFGVAEAFF. In nucleotides, the CDR3 is TGTGCCAGCAGCTTCTTCGGGGTGGCTGAAGCTTTCTTT.

The V gene is TRBV7-2, the J gene TRBJ2-5; TRBD2 matches 11 bases. The junction had 10 bases not matched to a gene; V was cut back by 5 bases and J by 5 bases. The germline CDR1 and CDR2 sequences are SGHTA and FQGNSA. The CDR3 loop spans 16 amino acids. CDR3 region: CASSPTIAGGGETQYF. The CDR3 DNA follows: TGTGCCAGCAGCCCAACCATAGCGGGAGGGGGGGAGACCCAGTACTTC.

The chain couples TRBV5-1 to TRBJ1-1; unclear D gene. V was cut by 0 bases and J by 4 bases, with 10 bases left in between. The length of the CDR3 is 14 residues. Germline CDR1 reads SGHRS; CDR2 reads YFSETQ. The CDR3 loop is CASSLAAGGTEAFF. The CDR3 DNA is TGCGCCAGCAGCTTGGCAGCGGGAGGCACTGAAGCTTTCTTT.